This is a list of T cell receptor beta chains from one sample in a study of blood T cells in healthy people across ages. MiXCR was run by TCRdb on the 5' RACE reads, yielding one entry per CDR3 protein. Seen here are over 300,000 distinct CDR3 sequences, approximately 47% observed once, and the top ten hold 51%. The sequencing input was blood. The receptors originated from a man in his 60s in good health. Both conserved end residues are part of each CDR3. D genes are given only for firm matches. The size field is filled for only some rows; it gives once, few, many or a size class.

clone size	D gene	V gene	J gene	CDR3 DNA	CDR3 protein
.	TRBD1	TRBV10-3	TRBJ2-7	TGTGCCATCAGAGGATCGGGACAGATCTCCTACGAGCAGTACTTC	CAIRGSGQISYEQYF
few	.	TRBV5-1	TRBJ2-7	TGCGCCAGCAGCTTGGAAAGCCGCGTGGGCCAGTACTTC	CASSLESRVGQYF
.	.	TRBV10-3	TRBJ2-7	TGTGCCATCAGCGCTTTACAGGGCTACGAGCAGTACTTC	CAISALQGYEQYF
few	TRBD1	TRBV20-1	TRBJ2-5	TGCAGTGCAGGGACAGGCCAAGAGACCCAGTACTTC	CSAGTGQETQYF
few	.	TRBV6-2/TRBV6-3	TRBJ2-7	TGTGCCAGCAGTTACTCGATTGGATCAGGGATTGCCTACGAGCAGTACTTC	CASSYSIGSGIAYEQYF
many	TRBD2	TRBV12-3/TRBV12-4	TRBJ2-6	TGTGCCAGCAGACCGGGACTAGCGGGGGACTCTTTCGGGGCCAACGTCCTGACTTTC	CASRPGLAGDSFGANVLTF
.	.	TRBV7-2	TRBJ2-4	TGTGCCAGCAGCTCCTTAGCACCCCTGGGAGAGCAGTACTTC	CASSSLAPLGEQYF
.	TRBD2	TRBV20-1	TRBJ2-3	TGCAGTGCCGGCGGTAGCGGGACCACAGATACGCAGTATTTT	CSAGGSGTTDTQYF
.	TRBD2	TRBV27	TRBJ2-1	TGTGCCAGCAGTTTAATAAAAGGACTAGCGGGGCATGAGCAGTTCTTC	CASSLIKGLAGHEQFF
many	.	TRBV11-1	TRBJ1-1	TGTGCCAGCAGCGTCCCAGGGAAGACTGAAGCTTTCTTT	CASSVPGKTEAFF
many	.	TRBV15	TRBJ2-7	TGTGCCACCAGCAGAGATCTCGGGGACGAGCAGTACTTC	CATSRDLGDEQYF
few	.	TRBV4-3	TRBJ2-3	TGCGCCAGCAGCCCCCGTTCTATCGCCCTAAGCACAGATACGCAGTATTTT	CASSPRSIALSTDTQYF
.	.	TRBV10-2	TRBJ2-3	TGCGCCAGCAGTGAGTCTGGAGGAGGAAGCACAGATACGCAGTATTTT	CASSESGGGSTDTQYF
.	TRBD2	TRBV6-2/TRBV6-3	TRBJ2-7	TGTGCCAGCAGTGACGGGACTAATCTCGGCGAGCAGTACTTC	CASSDGTNLGEQYF
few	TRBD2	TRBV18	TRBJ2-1	TGTGCCAGCTCACCACCGCGACTAGCGGGAGGGCCAGATGAGCAGTTCTTC	CASSPPRLAGGPDEQFF
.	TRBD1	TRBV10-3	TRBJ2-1	TGTGCCAGCAGCGGGACAGGGGTTTCCTACAATGAGCAGCTCTTC	CASSGTGVSYNEQLF
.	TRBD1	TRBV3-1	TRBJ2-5	TGTGCCAGCAGCCAATGGGACAGCATAAAAGAGACCCAGTACTTC	CASSQWDSIKETQYF
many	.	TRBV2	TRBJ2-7	TGTGCCAGCAGTCCAAGCAACTACGAGCAGTACTTC	CASSPSNYEQYF
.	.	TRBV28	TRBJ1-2	TGTGCCAGCAGTTCCCACTATGGCTACACCTTC	CASSSHYGYTF
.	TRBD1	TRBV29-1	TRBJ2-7	TGCAGCGTTGAAGAGGGGACAGGGGAAAGTTTGGGCTACGAGCAGTACTTC	CSVEEGTGESLGYEQYF
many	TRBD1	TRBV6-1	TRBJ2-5	TGTGCCAGCAGTGATCGGGCCTTCCCGGGACAGGGCCAGGAGACCCAGTACTTC	CASSDRAFPGQGQETQYF
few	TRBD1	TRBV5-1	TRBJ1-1	TGCGCCAGCAGCTTGGGTACTTGGGACAGGCGGACTGAAGCTTTCTTT	CASSLGTWDRRTEAFF
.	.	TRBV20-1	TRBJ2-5	TGCAGTGCTGCTCAGCAAGAGACCCAGTACTTC	CSAAQQETQYF
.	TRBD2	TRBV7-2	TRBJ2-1	TGTGCCAGCAGCTCGGTAATAGCGGGAGTATCTGAGCAGTTCTTC	CASSSVIAGVSEQFF
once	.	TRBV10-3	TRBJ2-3	TGTGCCATCACTGCGGACGAGCTCCATCGGGGCACAGATACGCAGTATTTT	CAITADELHRGTDTQYF
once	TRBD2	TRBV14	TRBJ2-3	TGTGCCAGCAGGCCGGGACTAGGGGCGCAGTATTTT	CASRPGLGAQYF
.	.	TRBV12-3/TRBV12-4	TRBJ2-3	TGTGCCAGCAGTCGGACAAATACGCAGTATTTT	CASSRTNTQYF
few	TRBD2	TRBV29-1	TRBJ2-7	TGCAGCGTGGGGGGGGGAATCTACGAGCAGTACTTC	CSVGGGIYEQYF
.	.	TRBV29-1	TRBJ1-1	TGCAGCGTTGTACTTACGGGACTTCGGGTGGCTGAAGCTTTCTTT	CSVVLTGLRVAEAFF
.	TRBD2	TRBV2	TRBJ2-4	TGTGCCAGCAGTGGACCCCAATTTGGGGGGGGTGGAAACATTCAGTACTTC	CASSGPQFGGGGNIQYF
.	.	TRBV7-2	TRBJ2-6	TGTGCCAGCAGCTCCCTTCCGGGGGGCACTGGGGCCAACGTCCTGACTTTC	CASSSLPGGTGANVLTF
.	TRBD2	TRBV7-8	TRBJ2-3	TGTGCCAGCAGCCGGCGACTAGCGGGGCCCACAGATACGCAGTATTTT	CASSRRLAGPTDTQYF
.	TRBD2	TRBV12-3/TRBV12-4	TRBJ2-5	TGTGTCAGCAGTTTTAGCGGGGGGGACAATGAGCAGTACTTC	CVSSFSGGDNEQYF
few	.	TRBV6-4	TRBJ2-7	TGTGCCAGCGCCGAAGGCAGGGGGGGCTACGAGCAGTACTTC	CASAEGRGGYEQYF
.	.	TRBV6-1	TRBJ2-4	TGTGCCGGCAGCCATTCCGGGGGAGGGGGCAAAAACATTCAGTACTTC	CAGSHSGGGGKNIQYF
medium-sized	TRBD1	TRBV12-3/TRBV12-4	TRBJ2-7	TGTGCCAGCAGTTCAGGGACAGGGCGGGAGCAGTACTTC	CASSSGTGREQYF
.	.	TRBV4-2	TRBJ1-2	TGTGCCAGCAGCCAAGCTGGGGGGCAGGGCTATGGCTACACCTTC	CASSQAGGQGYGYTF
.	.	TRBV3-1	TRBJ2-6	TGTGCCAGCAGCCAATCTTTTAGTTGGACGGCTGGGGCCAACGTCCAGACTTTC	CASSQSFSWTAGANVQTF
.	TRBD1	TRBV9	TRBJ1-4	TGTGCCAGCAGCGGAAGGACAGGGAATAATGAAAAACTGTTTTTT	CASSGRTGNNEKLFF
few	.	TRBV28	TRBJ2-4	TGTGCCAGCAGTTTAACCGAACAAAGCATTCAGTACTTC	CASSLTEQSIQYF
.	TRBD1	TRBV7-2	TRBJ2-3	TGTGCCAGCAGCTTAAGTCGACCAGGGGGAGCAGATACGCAGTATTTT	CASSLSRPGGADTQYF
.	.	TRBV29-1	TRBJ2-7	TGCAGCACCTTGGGACTCAACTACGAGCAGTACTTC	CSTLGLNYEQYF
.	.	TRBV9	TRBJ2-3	TGTGCCAGCAGCGCGAAGGACAGTCCCACAGATACGCAGTATTTT	CASSAKDSPTDTQYF
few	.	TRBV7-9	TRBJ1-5	TGTGCCAGCAGCGAGGTGGGACGAGGCGATCAGCCCCAGCATTTT	CASSEVGRGDQPQHF